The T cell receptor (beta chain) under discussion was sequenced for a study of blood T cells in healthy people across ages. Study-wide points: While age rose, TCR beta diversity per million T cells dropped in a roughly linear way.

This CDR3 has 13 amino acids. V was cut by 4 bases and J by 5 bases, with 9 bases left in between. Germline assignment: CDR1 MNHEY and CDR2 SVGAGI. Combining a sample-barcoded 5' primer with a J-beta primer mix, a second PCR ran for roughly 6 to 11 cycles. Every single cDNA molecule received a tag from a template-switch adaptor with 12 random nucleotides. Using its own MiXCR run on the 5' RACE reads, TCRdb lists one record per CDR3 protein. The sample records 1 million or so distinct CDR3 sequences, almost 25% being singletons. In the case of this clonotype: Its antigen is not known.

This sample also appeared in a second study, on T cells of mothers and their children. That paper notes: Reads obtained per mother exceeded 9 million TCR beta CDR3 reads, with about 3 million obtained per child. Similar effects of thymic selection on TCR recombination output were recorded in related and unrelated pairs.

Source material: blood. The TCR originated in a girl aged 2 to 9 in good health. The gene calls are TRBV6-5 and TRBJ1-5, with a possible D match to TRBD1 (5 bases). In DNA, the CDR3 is TGTGCCAGCAGTTCAGGGTTCCATCAGCCCCAGCATTTT. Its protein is CASSSGFHQPQHF.